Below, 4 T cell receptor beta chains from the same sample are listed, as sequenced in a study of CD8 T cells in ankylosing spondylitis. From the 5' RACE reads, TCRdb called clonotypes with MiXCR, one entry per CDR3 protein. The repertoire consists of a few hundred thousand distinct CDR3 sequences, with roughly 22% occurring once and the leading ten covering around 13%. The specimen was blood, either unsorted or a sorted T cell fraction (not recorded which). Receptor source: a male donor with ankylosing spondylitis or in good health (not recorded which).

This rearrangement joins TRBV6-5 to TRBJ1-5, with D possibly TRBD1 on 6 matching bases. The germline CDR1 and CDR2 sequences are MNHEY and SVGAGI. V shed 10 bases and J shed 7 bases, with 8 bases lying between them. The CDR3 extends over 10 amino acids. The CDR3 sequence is CATGVQPQHF. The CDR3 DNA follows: TGTGCCACAGGGGTCCAGCCCCAGCATTTT.

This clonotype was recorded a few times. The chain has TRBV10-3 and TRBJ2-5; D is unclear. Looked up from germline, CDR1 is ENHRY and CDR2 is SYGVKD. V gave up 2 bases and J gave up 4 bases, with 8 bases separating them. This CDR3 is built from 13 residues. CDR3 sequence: CAISEDLVETQYF. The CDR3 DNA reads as TGTGCCATCAGTGAGGACCTGGTAGAGACCCAGTACTTC.

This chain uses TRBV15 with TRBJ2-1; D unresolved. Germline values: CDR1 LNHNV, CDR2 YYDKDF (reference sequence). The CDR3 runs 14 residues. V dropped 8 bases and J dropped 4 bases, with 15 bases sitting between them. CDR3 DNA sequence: TGTGCCACCCCCCCGCCGGTCCTTTACAATGAGCAGTTCTTC. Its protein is CATPPPVLYNEQFF.

This CDR3 reads CASRPGLFNEQFF. CDR3 sequence (DNA): TGTGCCAGCAGGCCGGGACTTTTTAATGAGCAGTTCTTC. The rearrangement links TRBV12-3 or TRBV12-4 to TRBJ2-1, with D possibly matching TRBD2 (6 bases). Trimming took off 6 bases at V and 7 bases at J, with 13 bases between the two ends. The CDR3 length is 13 residues.